The 9 T cell receptor beta chains listed next were all sequenced from one sample in a study of shared clonotypes between healthy human individuals. Clones were sequenced by immunoSEQ multiplex PCR, and TCRdb holds only the in-frame ones, with some missing. The table has approximately 1,500,000 clones, nearly 99% seen once. The sequenced material came from naive CD4+ T cells sorted from blood. Subset indicated: CD45RA+ positively selected. The receptors stem from a man younger than 45 in good health.

On this clone: Different DNA sequences within this sample yield the same CDR3. This chain links TRBV29-1 with TRBJ2-5; 8 bases align to TRBD1. Germline assignment: CDR1 SQVTM and CDR2 ANQGSEA. The CDR3 has 12 amino acids. With 6 bases clipped from V and 1 base from J, the junction kept 1 base outside the gene matches. Here the CDR3 DNA reads TGCAGCGTAGGGACAGGCCAAGAGACCCAGTACTTC. This translates into CSVGTGQETQYF.

This chain links TRBV5-4 with TRBJ2-2, with 10 bases identical to TRBD2. J gave up 5 bases and V 0 bases, and 4 bases lay outside the gene matches. The CDR3 extends over 16 amino acids. Per the germline V gene, CDR1 is SGHNT and CDR2 is YYREEE (reference sequence). The CDR3 protein is CASSLEVAGGTGELFF. For the CDR3, the DNA is TGTGCCAGCAGCTTGGAAGTAGCGGGAGGTACCGGGGAGCTGTTTTTT.

V usage is TRBV10-3 and J usage is TRBJ2-3; the D gene could be TRBD1 or TRBD2 (6 bases each). The V end lost 8 bases, the J end lost 1 base, and 10 bases lay between the germline ends. The CDR3 runs to 13 residues. Germline V gene sequence: CDR1 ENHRY, CDR2 SYGVKD. CDR3 sequence reads: CAIGGQGTDTQYF. The CDR3 region has the DNA TGTGCCATCGGGGGGCAGGGCACAGATACGCAGTATTTT.

The chain carries TRBV5-5 and TRBJ2-5, with 15 nucleotides matching TRBD2. J lost 0 bases, V lost 4 bases, and 13 bases had no gene match. The CDR3 totals 20 residues. Germline assignment: CDR1 SGHKS and CDR2 YYEKEE (reference sequence). CDR3 protein: CASSPTGGGLAGGNQETQYF. CDR3 sequence (DNA): TGTGCCAGCAGCCCAACGGGTGGGGGACTAGCGGGAGGTAACCAAGAGACCCAGTACTTC.

The chain links TRBV14 to TRBJ2-3, with no clear D. V lost 4 bases and J 4 bases, leaving 15 bases between the germline ends. Looked up from germline, CDR1 is SGHDN and CDR2 is FVKESK. The CDR3 runs 15 residues. CDR3 loop: CASSREVLEADTQYF. DNA of the CDR3: TGTGCCAGCAGCCGAGAGGTCCTCGAGGCAGATACGCAGTATTTT.

V is TRBV29-1 and J is TRBJ1-2; no clear D. Germline lookup yields CDR1 SQVTM and CDR2 ANQGSEA. The CDR3 runs 13 residues. V gave up 4 bases and J gave up 6 bases, with 15 bases separating them. CDR3 protein: CSVVSRLVNGYTF. The CDR3 DNA reads as TGCAGCGTTGTCTCCAGGCTAGTGAATGGCTACACCTTC.

The chain combines TRBV5-4 with TRBJ2-3, with a weak D call TRBD2 (6 bases). Trimming removed 2 bases at V and 0 bases at J, with 22 bases between. CDR1 is SGHNT, CDR2 YYREEE, per germline (reference sequence). This CDR3 has 19 residues. The CDR3 DNA is TGTGCCAGCAGCTTTCGACGGGAGCGGAATTACCACAGCACAGATACGCAGTATTTT. Translation gives CASSFRRERNYHSTDTQYF.

The chain couples TRBV7-9 to TRBJ1-5; D unclear. The CDR3 has 18 residues. V gave up 1 base and J gave up 10 bases, with 26 bases separating them. CDR1 SEHNR and CDR2 FQNEAQ come from the germline V gene (reference sequence). The CDR3 region is CASSLGQPDTQQREPQHF. The DNA of the CDR3 is TGTGCCAGCAGCTTAGGGCAGCCCGATACTCAACAAAGGGAACCCCAGCATTTT.

The gene calls are TRBV5-6 and TRBJ1-2; 7 bases align to TRBD1. V dropped 4 bases and J dropped 5; count of bases not matched to a gene: 11. Germline-derived CDR1 and CDR2 are SGHDT and YYEEEE. This CDR3 is 15 amino acids long. In DNA form, the CDR3 reads TGTGCCAGCAGCCGGGACAGTGGGGGAGTTTATGGCTACACCTTC. It encodes CASSRDSGGVYGYTF.